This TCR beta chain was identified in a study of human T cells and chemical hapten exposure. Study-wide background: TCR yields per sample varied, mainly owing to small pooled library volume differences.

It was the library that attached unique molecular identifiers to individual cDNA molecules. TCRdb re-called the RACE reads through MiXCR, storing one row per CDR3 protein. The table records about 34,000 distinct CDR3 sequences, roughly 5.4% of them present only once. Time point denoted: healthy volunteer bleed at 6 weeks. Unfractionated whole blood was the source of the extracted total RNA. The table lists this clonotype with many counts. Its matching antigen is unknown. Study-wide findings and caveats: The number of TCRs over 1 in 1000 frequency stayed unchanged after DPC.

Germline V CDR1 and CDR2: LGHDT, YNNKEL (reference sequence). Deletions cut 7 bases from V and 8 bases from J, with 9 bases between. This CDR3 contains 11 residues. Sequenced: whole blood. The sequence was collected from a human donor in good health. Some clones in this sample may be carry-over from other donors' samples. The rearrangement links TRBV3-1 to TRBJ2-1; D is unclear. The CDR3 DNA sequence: TGTGCCAGCAAGGGTATGGATGAGCAGTTCTTC. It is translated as CASKGMDEQFF.